The rows below give T cell receptor beta chains drawn from one sample of a study of blood T cells in healthy people across ages. TCRdb re-called the 5' RACE reads with MiXCR, one entry per CDR3 protein. The sample has over 1.5 million distinct CDR3 sequences; 40% to 55% are singletons. What was sequenced was blood. These receptor sequences come from a woman aged 40-49 years in good health. Each CDR3 is given with its conserved first and last residue. Fields, in order: V gene, clone size, J gene, CDR3 protein. Only some rows state a clone size, as once, few, many or a class for expanded clones.

V: TRBV6-6; size: -; J: TRBJ1-2; CDR3: CASMTARDYGYTF
V: TRBV3-1; size: few; J: TRBJ2-1; CDR3: CASSQEEVTYNEQFF
V: TRBV7-8; size: few; J: TRBJ1-5; CDR3: CASSLMVGGANQPQHF
V: TRBV6-1; size: -; J: TRBJ2-7; CDR3: CATWTGMSVEQYF
V: TRBV28; size: few; J: TRBJ2-3; CDR3: CASSLIAGSNTDTQYF
V: TRBV29-1; size: many; J: TRBJ2-1; CDR3: CSVTEFNEQFF
V: TRBV2; size: -; J: TRBJ2-3; CDR3: CASTASLLAQYF
V: TRBV29-1; size: -; J: TRBJ1-2; CDR3: CSVEDRGRRGLGGHTF
V: TRBV6-5; size: -; J: TRBJ1-2; CDR3: CASSSPQGRFYGYTF
V: TRBV27; size: -; J: TRBJ2-1; CDR3: CASSFMPPYNEQFF
V: TRBV10-3; size: few; J: TRBJ2-1; CDR3: CAITHGLAGGSGGEQFF
V: TRBV10-3; size: -; J: TRBJ1-5; CDR3: CAISAGTHNQPQHF
V: TRBV6-4; size: -; J: TRBJ2-7; CDR3: CASSDSDEQYF
V: TRBV7-9; size: once; J: TRBJ2-7; CDR3: CASSSGMGLHHEQYF
V: TRBV9; size: -; J: TRBJ2-3; CDR3: CASSPGTIPSTDTQYF
V: TRBV15; size: -; J: TRBJ2-1; CDR3: CATSRSSGEGGRGEQFF
V: TRBV27; size: -; J: TRBJ2-5; CDR3: CASRTGGPVETQYF
V: TRBV6-1; size: -; J: TRBJ2-3; CDR3: CATRRGLDTQYF
V: TRBV29-1; size: -; J: TRBJ2-1; CDR3: CSVGNTPGQVHNEQFF
V: TRBV7-2; size: few; J: -; CDR3: CASSRGGLEQYF
V: TRBV9; size: few; J: TRBJ2-1; CDR3: CASSPRFGGGQGEQFF
V: TRBV28; size: -; J: TRBJ2-3; CDR3: CASSDPLAGGSDTQYF
V: TRBV4-3; size: many; J: TRBJ2-3; CDR3: CASSQGRGSTDTQYF
V: TRBV28; size: -; J: TRBJ1-6; CDR3: CASTETDSSYNSPLHF
V: TRBV4-3; size: -; J: TRBJ2-3; CDR3: CASSQVGGGALDTQYF
V: TRBV7-2; size: -; J: TRBJ1-1; CDR3: CASSFGTGGMNTEAFF
V: TRBV5-1; size: -; J: TRBJ2-3; CDR3: CASRDIPGTSGGIADTQYF
V: TRBV18; size: -; J: TRBJ1-2; CDR3: CASSPDNSRENGYTF
V: TRBV7-2; size: -; J: TRBJ1-1; CDR3: CASNLQHRAGEAEAFF
V: TRBV4-3; size: -; J: TRBJ1-5; CDR3: CASSQEGGFNQPQHF
V: TRBV7-9; size: -; J: TRBJ2-7; CDR3: CASSSVPSRGVQYEQYF
V: TRBV4-3; size: few; J: TRBJ1-5; CDR3: CASSQTRDQPQHF
V: TRBV4-3; size: few; J: TRBJ2-5; CDR3: CASSQEGLMYQETQYF
V: TRBV15; size: many; J: TRBJ2-5; CDR3: CATSNREETQYF
V: TRBV27; size: -; J: TRBJ2-1; CDR3: CASSLRGLRNEQFF
V: TRBV24-1; size: -; J: TRBJ2-6; CDR3: CATSDSRTGGVGANVLTF
V: TRBV28; size: -; J: TRBJ1-2; CDR3: CASTPGQAINYGYTF
V: TRBV5-6; size: -; J: TRBJ1-2; CDR3: CASSFDSQASLLYGCTF
V: TRBV27; size: few; J: TRBJ2-7; CDR3: CASSYPGREQYF
V: TRBV4-2; size: few; J: TRBJ2-3; CDR3: CASSHPRGTTDTQYF
V: TRBV20-1; size: many; J: TRBJ2-3; CDR3: CSASRDGSTDTQYF
V: TRBV3-1; size: -; J: TRBJ1-1; CDR3: CASSHRDRGTEAFF
V: TRBV7-8; size: -; J: TRBJ1-2; CDR3: CASSLPQGKGYTF
V: TRBV7-9; size: -; J: TRBJ1-2; CDR3: CASSLVGQLINYGYTF
V: TRBV20-1; size: once; J: TRBJ1-2; CDR3: CSARNREDYGYTF
V: TRBV5-1; size: -; J: TRBJ2-5; CDR3: CASSLDSGNEQYF
V: TRBV6-4; size: -; J: TRBJ2-5; CDR3: CASSDSTSGEETQYF
V: TRBV28; size: few; J: TRBJ2-7; CDR3: CASSWGPSGGLYEQYF
V: TRBV6-2/TRBV6-3; size: -; J: TRBJ2-7; CDR3: CASILAGGPSSYEQYF
V: TRBV7-3; size: -; J: TRBJ2-7; CDR3: CASSGPEHKTYEQYF
V: TRBV7-2; size: once; J: TRBJ1-2; CDR3: CASSTYRVAYGYTF
V: TRBV12-3/TRBV12-4; size: -; J: TRBJ2-3; CDR3: CASSFFLAGTTSTDTQYF